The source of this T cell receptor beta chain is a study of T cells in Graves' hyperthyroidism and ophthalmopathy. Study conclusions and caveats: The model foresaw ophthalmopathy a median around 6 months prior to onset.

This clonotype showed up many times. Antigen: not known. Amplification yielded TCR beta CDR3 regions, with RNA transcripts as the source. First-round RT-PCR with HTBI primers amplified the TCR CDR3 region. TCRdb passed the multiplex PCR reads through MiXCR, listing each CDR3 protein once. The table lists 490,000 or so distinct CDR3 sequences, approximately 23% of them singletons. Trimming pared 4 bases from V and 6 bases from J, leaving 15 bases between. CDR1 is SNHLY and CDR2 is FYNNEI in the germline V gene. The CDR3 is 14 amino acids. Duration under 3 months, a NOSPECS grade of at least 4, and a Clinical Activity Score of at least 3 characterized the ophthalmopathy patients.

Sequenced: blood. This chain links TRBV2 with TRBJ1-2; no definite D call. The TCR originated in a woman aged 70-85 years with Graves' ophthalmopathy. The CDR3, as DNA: TGTGCCAGCAGTGGATGGCAGAACCTTAATGGCTACACCTTC. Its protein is CASSGWQNLNGYTF.